The 16 T cell receptor beta chains below were found in one sample sequenced in a study of beta chain features in type 1 diabetes (dated by TCRdb to 2016 to 2018). General conclusions and limits of the study: In all four CD4+ subsets, TCRB CDR3 length was moderately but significantly shorter in type 1 diabetes patients.

Library creation used the immunoSEQ multiplex PCR assay. The High Capacity cDNA Reverse Transcription Kit was used to reverse transcribe all of the isolated RNA, meaning that expressed TCRB transcripts were what got sequenced. TCRdb holds this immuneACCESS table with in-frame rearrangements only. Some clones are missing; in checked studies, unresolved V genes explain under half, and the rest has no known cause. In all, the sample holds hundreds of thousands of clones, and roughly 8.8% of those were seen once. Clones ranked in the top ten supply 1% of the sample. Their cognate antigens are unknown. Sequenced sample: central memory CD4+ T cells from blood. Receptors originate from a man aged 25-40 years with type 1 diabetes.

There are many counts of this clone. Other DNA sequences in the sample encode the same CDR3. The chain joins TRBV4-1 to TRBJ1-2; D remains ambiguous. The V end was cut by 0 bases, the J end by 5 bases, with 4 bases between. The CDR3 contains 12 residues. CDR1 MGHRA and CDR2 YSYEKL come from the germline V gene. The CDR3 sequence is CASSQDGYGYTF. CDR3 coding DNA: TGCGCCAGCAGCCAAGACGGGTATGGCTACACCTTC.

The rearrangement joins TRBV30 to TRBJ2-7; D is unclear. Germline CDR1 GTSNPN, CDR2 SVGIG (reference sequence). CDR3 length: 12 residues. V dropped 0 bases and J dropped 5 bases, with 8 bases sitting between them. CDR3 coding DNA: TGTGCCTGGAGTGTAGGTGGCGACGAGCAGTACTTC. As protein: CAWSVGGDEQYF.

The rearrangement links TRBV2 to TRBJ1-2; D remains unclear. Per the germline V gene, CDR1 is SNHLY and CDR2 is FYNNEI. This CDR3 region has 15 residues. Trimming removed 6 bases at V and 7 bases at J, with 21 bases between. CDR3 sequence (DNA): TGTGCCAGCAGAGAATGGACTTCCCCTACCAGTGGCTACACCTTC. Its protein is CASREWTSPTSGYTF. Supplemented by reference TRBV2 and TRBJ1-2, the full variable domain reads EPEVTQTPSHQVTQMGQEVILRCVPISNHLYFYWYRQILGQKVEFLVSFYNNEISEKSEIFDDQFSVERPDGSNFTLKIRSTKLEDSAMYFCASREWTSPTSGYTFGSGTRLTVV.

This clone was counted a few times. The chain joins TRBV10-3 to TRBJ2-2, with 14 bases fitting TRBD2. With 3 bases clipped from V and 5 bases from J, the junction kept 8 bases outside the gene matches. Germline CDR1 ENHRY, CDR2 SYGVKD. The CDR3 contains 18 residues. The CDR3 DNA reads as TGTGCCATCAGTGACCCTAGGACTAGCGGGGGGATGACCGGGGAGCTGTTTTTT. This gives the protein CAISDPRTSGGMTGELFF.

This clone was found a few times. The rearrangement uses TRBV4-2 and TRBJ1-6, with D perhaps TRBD1 (5 bases). The V gene lost 4 bases and the J gene lost 1 base, with 14 bases spanning the gap. The CDR3 has 17 amino acids. Germline CDR1 and CDR2: LGHNA and YNFKEQ. The CDR3 DNA sequence: TGTGCCAGCAGCCCACTGCCGGGGGAATCCTATAATTCACCCCTCCACTTT. Residues: CASSPLPGESYNSPLHF.

This chain connects TRBV6-6 to TRBJ2-7, with 8 positions matching TRBD1. This CDR3 region has 14 residues. Unmatched junction bases numbered 5, after V lost 4 bases and J lost 3 bases. Germline CDR1 MNHNY, CDR2 SVGAGI (reference sequence). DNA of the CDR3: TGTGCCAGCAGTTCCCCGGGACAGGACTACGAGCAGTACTTC. As protein: CASSSPGQDYEQYF.

This chain joins TRBV6-1 and TRBJ2-7; 7 positions agree with TRBD1. After removal of 6 bases from V and 0 bases from J, the junction contained 8 bases not matched to a gene. This CDR3 has 15 residues. The germline V gene has CDR1 MNHNS and CDR2 SASEGT. CDR3 coding DNA: TGTGCCAGCAGCGTTACAGGGGATCGCTCCTACGAGCAGTACTTC. This codes for CASSVTGDRSYEQYF.

This rearrangement joins TRBV30 to TRBJ1-6, with 7 bases fitting TRBD1. Germline CDR1 is GTSNPN and CDR2 is SVGIG (reference sequence). The CDR3 loop spans 14 amino acids. V lost 3 bases to trimming and J lost 7 bases; unmatched junction nucleotides: 6. This chain's CDR3 is CAWRRQGVNSPLHF. In DNA, the CDR3 is TGTGCCTGGAGACGACAGGGCGTGAATTCACCCCTCCACTTT.

V and J are TRBV4-3 and TRBJ1-5; D gene unclear. The length of the CDR3 is 15 residues. The V gene's germline CDR1 is LGHNA and CDR2 YSLEER. V was trimmed by 0 bases and J by 4 bases, leaving 10 bases between them. The CDR3 bases are TGCGCCAGCAGCCAAGAAGCGGGTAGTAATCAGCCCCAGCATTTT. Encoded protein: CASSQEAGSNQPQHF.

V is TRBV9 and J is TRBJ2-5; 11 bases are a match to TRBD2. CDR1 is SGDLS and CDR2 is YYNGEE in the germline V gene. This CDR3 spans 15 amino acids. Losses at the gene ends were 6 bases for V and 7 bases for J; bases not matched to a gene: 11. The CDR3 loop is CASTLTSGVDGTQYF. Written as DNA, the CDR3 is TGTGCCAGCACCCTGACTAGCGGGGTAGACGGGACCCAGTACTTC.

Many counts were recorded for this clone. The gene calls are TRBV7-9 and TRBJ1-4; D is unclear. Germline V gene lookup returns CDR1 SEHNR and CDR2 FQNEAQ (reference sequence). V was trimmed by 1 base and J by 0 bases, leaving 9 bases between them. The CDR3 runs 16 residues. The CDR3 here is CASSLGYSATNEKLFF. For the CDR3, the DNA is TGTGCCAGCAGCTTAGGCTACTCCGCAACTAATGAAAAACTGTTTTTT.

This clone appeared a few times. The chain is built from TRBV11-2 and TRBJ2-4; a possible D gene is TRBD1 (8 bases). This CDR3 contains 14 residues. Germline CDR1 reads SGHAT; CDR2 reads FQNNGV. Trimming cost V 5 bases and J 8 bases, with 16 bases left between them. The CDR3 spells CASSPTGGEDIQYF. The DNA of the CDR3 is TGTGCCAGCAGCCCCACAGGGGGGGAGGACATTCAGTACTTC.

This clone was picked up a small number of times. The J gene is TRBJ1-1, the V gene TRBV19, with 7 bases matching TRBD1. The germline gives CDR1 LNHDA, CDR2 SQIVND (reference sequence). Trimming removed 3 bases from V and 4 bases from J; junction bases left unmatched: 11. The CDR3 length is 16 residues. CDR3 protein: CASSIADFAGGTEAFF. For the CDR3, the DNA is TGTGCCAGTAGTATTGCTGATTTCGCAGGGGGCACTGAAGCTTTCTTT.

The J gene is TRBJ1-2, the V gene TRBV7-2, with D unclear. Looked up from germline, CDR1 is SGHTA and CDR2 is FQGNSA. The CDR3 contains 13 residues. The germline V and J ends were trimmed by 0 bases and 0 bases, with 2 bases remaining between them. Here the CDR3 DNA reads TGTGCCAGCAGCTTAGCCGCTAACTATGGCTACACCTTC. Its translation: CASSLAANYGYTF.

This clone was observed a handful of times. The V and J genes are TRBV10-3 and TRBJ2-5; 10 bases map to TRBD2. There are 15 residues in the CDR3. Germline trimming cut 10 bases from V and 2 bases from J; bases unmatched to any gene: 10. Germline-derived CDR1 and CDR2 are ENHRY and SYGVKD. The DNA of the CDR3 is TGTGCCACCGGATGGGCTAGCGGGGGACAAGAGACCCAGTACTTC. Its protein is CATGWASGGQETQYF.

CDR3 bases: TGTGCCAGCAGCCCAACGAGGGGTCGGACCCAGTACTTC. It encodes CASSPTRGRTQYF. The V and J genes are TRBV7-2 and TRBJ2-5; D is perhaps TRBD1 or TRBD2 (5 bases each). This CDR3 comprises 13 residues. Germline CDR1 is SGHTA and CDR2 is FQGNSA. Trimming cost V 5 bases and J 7 bases, with 14 bases left between them.